The source of this T cell receptor beta chain is a study of T cells in Graves' hyperthyroidism and ophthalmopathy. The study's findings and limits: Ophthalmopathy, as predicted by the model, came a median about seven months after the prediction.

Diagnoses were made from clinical symptoms, serum measures (thyroxine and TRAb), thyroid ultrasound and orbital computed tomography. Regions amplified from RNA transcripts were the TCR beta CDR3 regions. The HTBI primer set was used in a first-round RT-PCR of the TCR CDR3. TCRdb itself ran the multiplex PCR reads through MiXCR, one entry per CDR3 protein. The data contain roughly 380,000 distinct CDR3 sequences, approximately 13% of them singletons. This clonotype was found many times. Its target is unknown. V was clipped by 4 bases and J by 2 bases, with 12 bases between them. The CDR3 sequence is 14 residues long. Germline CDR1 and CDR2: SGHRS and YFSETQ.

The chain has TRBV5-1 and TRBJ1-2; D might be TRBD1 (5 bases). Specimen: blood. The sequence was obtained from a man younger than 40 with Graves' hyperthyroidism that later progressed to Graves' ophthalmopathy. CDR3 sequence (DNA): TGCGCCAGCAGCCCGGGATCAGGGAACTATGGCTACACCTTC. Translation: CASSPGSGNYGYTF.